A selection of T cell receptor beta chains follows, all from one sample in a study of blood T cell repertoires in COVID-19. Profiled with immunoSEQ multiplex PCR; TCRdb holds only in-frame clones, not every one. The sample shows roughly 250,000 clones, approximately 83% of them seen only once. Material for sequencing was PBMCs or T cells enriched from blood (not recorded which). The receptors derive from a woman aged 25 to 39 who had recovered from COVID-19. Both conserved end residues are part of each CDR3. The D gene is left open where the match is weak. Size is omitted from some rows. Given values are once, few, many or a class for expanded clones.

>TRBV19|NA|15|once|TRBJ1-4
CASSLGGPSGEKLFF
TGTGCCAGTAGCTTGGGGGGCCCCAGCGGGGAGAAACTGTTTTTT
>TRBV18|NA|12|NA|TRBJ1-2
CASSRDNYGYTF
TGTGCCAGCTCGCGGGACAACTATGGCTACACCTTC
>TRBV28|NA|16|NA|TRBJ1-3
CASSSPLKSSGNTIYF
TGTGCCAGCAGTTCGCCCCTTAAGAGCTCTGGAAACACCATATATTTT
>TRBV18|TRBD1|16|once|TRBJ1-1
CASSPGTGLLNTEAFF
TGTGCCAGCTCCCCCGGGACAGGGCTCCTAAACACTGAAGCTTTCTTT
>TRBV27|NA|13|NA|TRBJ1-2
CASSLGRNYGYTF
TGTGCCAGCAGTTTAGGGCGTAACTATGGCTACACCTTC
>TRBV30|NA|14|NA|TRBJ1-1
CAWSVEQMNTEAFF
TGTGCCTGGAGTGTGGAACAGATGAACACTGAAGCTTTCTTT
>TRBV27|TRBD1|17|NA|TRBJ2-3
CASSALRGYIYTDTQYF
TGTGCCAGCAGCGCCCTCAGGGGGTACATTTACACAGATACGCAGTATTTT
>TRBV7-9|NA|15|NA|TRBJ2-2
CASSLIAGPTGELFF
TGTGCCAGCAGCTTAATTGCGGGCCCCACCGGGGAGCTGTTTTTT
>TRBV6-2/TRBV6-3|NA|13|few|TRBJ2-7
CASSYRGLHEQYF
TGTGCCAGCAGTTACCGTGGACTGCACGAGCAGTACTTC
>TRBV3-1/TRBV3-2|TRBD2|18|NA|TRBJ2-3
CASSVRRDSGGATDTQYF
TGTGCCAGCAGCGTAAGAAGGGATAGCGGGGGGGCGACAGATACGCAGTATTTT
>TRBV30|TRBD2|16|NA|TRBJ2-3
CAWSLAGAPRVDTQYF
TGTGCCTGGAGTTTAGCGGGAGCCCCCCGAGTAGATACGCAGTATTTT
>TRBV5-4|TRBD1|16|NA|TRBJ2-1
CASSLLGQGVHNEQFF
TGTGCCAGCAGCCTCCTAGGACAGGGTGTACACAATGAGCAGTTCTTC
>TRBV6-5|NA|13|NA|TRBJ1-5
CASRGQSYQPQHF
TGTGCCAGCCGCGGACAGAGCTATCAGCCCCAGCATTTT
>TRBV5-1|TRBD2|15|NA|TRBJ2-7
CASSLTSGFSYEQYF
TGCGCCAGCAGCTTGACTAGCGGGTTCTCCTACGAGCAGTACTTC
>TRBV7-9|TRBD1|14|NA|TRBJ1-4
CASSWTGANEKLFF
TGTGCCAGCAGCTGGACAGGGGCCAATGAAAAACTGTTTTTT
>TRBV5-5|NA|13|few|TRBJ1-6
CASSSGDNSPLHF
TGTGCCAGCAGCTCGGGGGATAATTCACCCCTCCACTTT
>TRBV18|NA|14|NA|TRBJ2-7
CASSPSTLTYEQYF
TGTGCCAGCTCACCAAGTACTCTCACCTACGAGCAGTACTTC
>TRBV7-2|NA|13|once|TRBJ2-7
CASSPPLEGEQYF
TGTGCCAGCAGCCCCCCTTTGGAGGGCGAGCAGTACTTC
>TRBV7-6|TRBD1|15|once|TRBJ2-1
CASSPGTGFYNEQFF
TGTGCCAGCAGCCCAGGGACAGGGTTTTACAATGAGCAGTTCTTC
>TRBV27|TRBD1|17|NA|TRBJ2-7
CASSLYPPGTGAGEQYF
TGTGCCAGCAGTTTATACCCTCCCGGGACAGGGGCGGGGGAGCAGTACTTC
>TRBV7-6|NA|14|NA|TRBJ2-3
CASSVRGFTDTQYF
TGTGCCAGCAGCGTCAGGGGTTTCACAGATACGCAGTATTTT
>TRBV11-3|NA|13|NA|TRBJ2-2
CASSLDMTGELFF
TGTGCCAGCAGCTTAGATATGACCGGGGAGCTGTTTTTT
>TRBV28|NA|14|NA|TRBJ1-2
CASSLEEGSYGYTF
TGTGCCAGCAGTTTAGAGGAGGGAAGTTATGGCTACACCTTC
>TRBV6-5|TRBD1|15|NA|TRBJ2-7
CASTPRQGLAYEQYF
TGTGCCAGCACTCCTCGACAGGGATTGGCCTACGAGCAGTACTTC
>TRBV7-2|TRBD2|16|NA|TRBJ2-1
CASRPGPSGSYNEQFF
TGTGCCAGCCGCCCGGGGCCTAGCGGATCCTACAATGAGCAGTTCTTC
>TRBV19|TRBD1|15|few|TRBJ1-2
CASRYQGQSIYGYTF
TGTGCCAGTAGGTATCAGGGACAGTCTATCTATGGCTACACCTTC
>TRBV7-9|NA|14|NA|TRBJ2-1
CASRGAGAYNEQFF
TGTGCCAGCAGGGGAGCGGGTGCCTACAATGAGCAGTTCTTC
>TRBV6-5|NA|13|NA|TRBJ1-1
CASSYDVTREAFF
TGTGCCAGCAGTTACGATGTTACTAGAGAAGCTTTCTTT